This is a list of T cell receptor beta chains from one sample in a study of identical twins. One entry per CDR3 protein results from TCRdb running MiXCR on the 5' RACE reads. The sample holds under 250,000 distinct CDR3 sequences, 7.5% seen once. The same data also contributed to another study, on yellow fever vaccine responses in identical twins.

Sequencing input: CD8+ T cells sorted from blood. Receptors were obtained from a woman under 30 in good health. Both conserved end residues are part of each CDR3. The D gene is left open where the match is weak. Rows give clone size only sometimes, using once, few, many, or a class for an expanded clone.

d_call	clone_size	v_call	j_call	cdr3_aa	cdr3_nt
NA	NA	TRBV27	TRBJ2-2	CASSFRTYTRELFF	TGTGCCAGCAGTTTCCGAACCTACACCCGGGAGCTGTTTTTT
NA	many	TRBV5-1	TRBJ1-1	CASSPGPSEAFF	TGCGCCAGCAGCCCGGGGCCAAGTGAAGCTTTCTTT
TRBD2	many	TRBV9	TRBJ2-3	CASSEASGVAQYF	TGTGCCAGCAGCGAGGCTAGCGGGGTGGCGCAGTATTTT
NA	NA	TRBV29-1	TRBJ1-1	CSVAGPSGTEAFF	TGCAGCGTGGCTGGACCTTCGGGGACTGAAGCTTTCTTT
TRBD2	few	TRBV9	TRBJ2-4	CASSVGTSGLKNIQYF	TGTGCCAGCAGCGTAGGGACTAGCGGGCTAAAAAACATTCAGTACTTC
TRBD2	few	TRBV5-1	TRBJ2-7	CTSSLASGRFNEQYF	TGCACCAGCAGCTTGGCTAGCGGGAGGTTCAACGAGCAGTACTTC
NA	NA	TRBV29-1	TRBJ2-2	CSVEVAGAGTGELFF	TGCAGCGTTGAAGTGGCAGGGGCCGGGACCGGGGAGCTGTTTTTT
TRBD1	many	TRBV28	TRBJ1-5	CASSGTEYSNQPQHF	TGTGCCAGCAGTGGGACAGAATATAGCAATCAGCCCCAGCATTTT
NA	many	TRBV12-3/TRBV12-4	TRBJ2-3	CASSSHGAADTQYF	TGTGCCAGCAGTTCACACGGAGCGGCAGATACGCAGTATTTT
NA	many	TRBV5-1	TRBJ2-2	CASSLYTDTGELFF	TGCGCCAGCAGCTTGTACACAGACACCGGGGAGCTGTTTTTT
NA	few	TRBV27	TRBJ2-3	CASSLSAWGTDTQYF	TGTGCCAGCAGTTTATCCGCGTGGGGCACAGATACGCAGTATTTT
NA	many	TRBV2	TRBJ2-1	CASSDSGPNEQFF	TGTGCCAGCAGTGATTCGGGACCCAATGAGCAGTTCTTC
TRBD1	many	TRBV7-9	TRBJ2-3	CAGGTGLDTQYF	TGTGCCGGCGGGACAGGGCTAGATACGCAGTATTTT
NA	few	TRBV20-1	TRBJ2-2	CSGLSRDTGELFF	TGCAGTGGTCTGAGCCGGGACACCGGGGAGCTGTTTTTT
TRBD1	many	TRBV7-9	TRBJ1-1	CASSPDRARAEAFF	TGTGCCAGCAGCCCTGACAGGGCCAGGGCTGAAGCTTTCTTT
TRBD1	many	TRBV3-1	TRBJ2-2	CASSQDPGQGVSPNTGELFF	TGTGCCAGCAGCCAAGACCCGGGACAGGGAGTGTCACCGAACACCGGGGAGCTGTTTTTT
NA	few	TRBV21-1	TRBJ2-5	CASSKVGGRARETQYF	TGTGCCAGCAGCAAAGTAGGCGGGAGGGCCAGGGAGACCCAGTACTTC
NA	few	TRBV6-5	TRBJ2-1	CASSSGLGGPSYNEQFF	TGTGCCAGCAGTTCTGGGTTGGGGGGGCCCTCCTACAATGAGCAGTTCTTC
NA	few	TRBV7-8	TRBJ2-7	CASSARSGSSYEQYF	TGTGCCAGCAGCGCTAGGTCGGGGAGCTCCTACGAGCAGTACTTC
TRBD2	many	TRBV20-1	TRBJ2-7	CSADTTSVTSGRYEQYF	TGCAGTGCCGACACGACCTCCGTGACTAGCGGGAGGTACGAGCAGTACTTC
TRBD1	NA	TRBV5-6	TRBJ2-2	CASRLYRGRTGELFF	TGTGCCAGCAGACTCTACAGGGGTAGGACCGGGGAGCTGTTTTTT
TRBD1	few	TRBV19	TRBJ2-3	CASSQGAIDTDTQYF	TGTGCCAGTAGTCAGGGGGCTATCGACACAGATACGCAGTATTTT
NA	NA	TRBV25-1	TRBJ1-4	CASSAGHGREKLFF	TGTGCCAGCAGTGCCGGACATGGTCGGGAAAAACTGTTTTTT
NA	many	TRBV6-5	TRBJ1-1	CASSYSSEGSAEAFF	TGTGCCAGCAGTTACTCGAGCGAGGGATCAGCTGAAGCTTTCTTT
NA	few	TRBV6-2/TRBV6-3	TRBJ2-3	CASSPGQASTDTQYF	TGTGCCAGCAGCCCCGGGCAGGCGAGCACAGATACGCAGTATTTT
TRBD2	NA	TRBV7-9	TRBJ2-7	CASSLGSGGQYF	TGTGCCAGCAGCTTAGGTTCGGGAGGGCAGTACTTC
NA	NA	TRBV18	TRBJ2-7	CASSPFAAVDSGFYEQYF	TGTGCCAGCTCACCATTTGCTGCGGTGGACAGCGGATTTTACGAGCAGTACTTC
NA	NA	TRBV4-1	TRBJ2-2	CASSQDEAGYTGELFF	TGCGCCAGCAGCCAAGATGAGGCTGGGTACACCGGGGAGCTGTTTTTT
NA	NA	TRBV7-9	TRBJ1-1	CASSSRVMNTEAFF	TGTGCCAGCAGCTCGAGGGTGATGAACACTGAAGCTTTCTTT
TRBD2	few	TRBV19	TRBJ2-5	CASSITSGETQYF	TGTGCCAGTAGTATTACTAGCGGGGAGACCCAGTACTTC
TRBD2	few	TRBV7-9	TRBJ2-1	CASLAGGYEQFF	TGTGCCAGCCTGGCGGGGGGGTATGAGCAGTTCTTC
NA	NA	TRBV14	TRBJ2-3	CASSHRDTIKADTQYF	TGTGCCAGCAGCCACCGGGACACCATTAAAGCGGATACGCAGTATTTT
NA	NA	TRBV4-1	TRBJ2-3	CASSQEGGRTSTDTQYF	TGCGCCAGCAGCCAAGAGGGGGGCCGGACGAGCACAGATACGCAGTATTTT
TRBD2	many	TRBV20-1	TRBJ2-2	CSARDPSGRVAGELFF	TGCAGTGCTAGAGATCCTAGCGGGAGGGTGGCCGGGGAGCTGTTTTTT
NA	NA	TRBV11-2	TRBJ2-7	CASSLEASATYEQYF	TGTGCCAGCAGCTTAGAGGCTAGCGCAACCTACGAGCAGTACTTC
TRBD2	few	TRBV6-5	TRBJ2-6	CASSYGEGFSGANVLTF	TGTGCCAGCAGCTACGGGGAGGGTTTCTCCGGGGCCAACGTCCTGACTTTC
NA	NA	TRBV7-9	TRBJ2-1	CASSPKVGSNEQFF	TGTGCCAGCAGCCCAAAGGTGGGATCCAATGAGCAGTTCTTC
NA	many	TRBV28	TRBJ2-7	CASRPRDGPSYEQYF	TGTGCCAGCAGGCCCCGGGATGGCCCGTCCTACGAGCAGTACTTC
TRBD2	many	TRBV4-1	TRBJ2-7	CASSLRTSARYEQYF	TGCGCCAGCAGCCTCAGGACTAGCGCGAGATACGAGCAGTACTTC
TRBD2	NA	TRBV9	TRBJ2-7	CASSVGAGGPYEQYF	TGTGCCAGCAGCGTAGGGGCGGGAGGGCCGTACGAGCAGTACTTC
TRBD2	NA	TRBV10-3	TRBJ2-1	CAISSDIQTGTTLLDEQFF	TGTGCCATCAGTTCTGACATCCAAACCGGGACTACCTTACTAGATGAGCAGTTCTTC
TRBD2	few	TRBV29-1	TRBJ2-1	CSVRLAGDVYNEQFF	TGCAGCGTTCGGCTAGCGGGGGACGTTTACAATGAGCAGTTCTTC
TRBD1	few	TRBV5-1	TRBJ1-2	CASSSQTGGAGGYTF	TGCGCCAGCAGCTCCCAGACAGGGGGCGCCGGTGGCTACACCTTC
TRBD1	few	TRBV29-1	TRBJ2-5	CSVDRPRDRVKETQYF	TGCAGCGTTGATCGGCCCCGGGACAGGGTCAAAGAGACCCAGTACTTC
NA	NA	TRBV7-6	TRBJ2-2	CASSLPRTANTGELFF	TGTGCCAGCAGCTTACCTAGGACGGCGAACACCGGGGAGCTGTTTTTT
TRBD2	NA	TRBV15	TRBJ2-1	CATSPSAGGPNEQFF	TGTGCCACCAGCCCCTCAGCGGGAGGGCCAAATGAGCAGTTCTTC
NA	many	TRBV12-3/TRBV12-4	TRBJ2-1	CASSSLQENEQFF	TGTGCCAGCAGCAGCCTACAGGAAAATGAGCAGTTCTTC
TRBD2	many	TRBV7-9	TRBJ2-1	CASSVVAGGVFNEQFF	TGTGCCAGCAGCGTCGTAGCGGGGGGGGTTTTCAATGAGCAGTTCTTC
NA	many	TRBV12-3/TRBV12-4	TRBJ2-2	CATFGSGELFF	TGTGCCACCTTCGGGTCCGGGGAGCTGTTTTTT
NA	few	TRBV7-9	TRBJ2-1	CASSPDQGNEQFF	TGTGCCAGCAGCCCTGACCAGGGCAATGAGCAGTTCTTC
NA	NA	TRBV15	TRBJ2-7	CATSSTDTQSPYEQYF	TGTGCCACCAGCAGTACTGACACCCAATCCCCCTACGAGCAGTACTTC
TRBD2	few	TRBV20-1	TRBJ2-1	CSASGSSGNYNEQFF	TGCAGTGCTAGTGGGTCTAGCGGGAACTACAATGAGCAGTTCTTC
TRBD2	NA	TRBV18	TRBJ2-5	CASSSFRLTSEGQETQYF	TGTGCCAGCTCATCTTTTCGATTGACTAGCGAAGGCCAAGAGACCCAGTACTTC
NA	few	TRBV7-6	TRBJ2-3	CASSLRGTGTDTQYF	TGTGCCAGCAGCTTAAGGGGGACGGGCACAGATACGCAGTATTTT